These T cell receptor beta chains were read from a single sample in a study of OX40 agonist ivuxolimab in advanced cancers. Assay used: immunoSEQ multiplex PCR; TCRdb lists only in-frame clones, some missing. Of some 90,000 clones listed, about 92% are singletons. Here the sequenced sample was CD4+ or CD8+ T cells sorted from blood, taken in a trial of the OX40 agonist ivuxolimab. Source of these receptors: an adult with an advanced solid tumor such as melanoma, head and neck, liver or kidney cancer. Both conserved end residues are part of each CDR3. D genes are given only for firm matches. Only some rows state a clone size, as once, few, many or a class for expanded clones.

CDR3 DNA: TGCGCCAGCAGCCTAGGGACAGGGGGCCTGGAGACCCAGTACTTC; CDR3 protein: CASSLGTGGLETQYF; D gene: TRBD1; V gene: TRBV5-1; J gene: TRBJ2-5; clone size: -
CDR3 DNA: TGTGCCAGCAGTGAGGATTACACAGATACGCAGTATTTT; CDR3 protein: CASSEDYTDTQYF; D gene: -; V gene: TRBV25-1; J gene: TRBJ2-3; clone size: -
CDR3 DNA: TGTGCCAGCAGTCCCCAAGGGTTGGGTCGGCCCCAGCATTTT; CDR3 protein: CASSPQGLGRPQHF; D gene: -; V gene: TRBV27; J gene: TRBJ1-5; clone size: once
CDR3 DNA: TGTGCCACCAGCAGAGAAAGGCCTTTTGCTAACACTGAAGCTTTCTTT; CDR3 protein: CATSRERPFANTEAFF; D gene: -; V gene: TRBV15; J gene: TRBJ1-1; clone size: -
CDR3 DNA: TGTGCCAGCAGTTTGACAGGGGATCGGGGCTACGAGCAGTACTTC; CDR3 protein: CASSLTGDRGYEQYF; D gene: TRBD1; V gene: TRBV27; J gene: TRBJ2-7; clone size: -
CDR3 DNA: TGCAGCGTTGAAAACAGGGGGGGTTTCAACTATGGCTACACCTTC; CDR3 protein: CSVENRGGFNYGYTF; D gene: TRBD1; V gene: TRBV29-1; J gene: TRBJ1-2; clone size: -
CDR3 DNA: TGTGCCAGCAGTAACACAGGGGGTGGCTACACCTTC; CDR3 protein: CASSNTGGGYTF; D gene: TRBD1; V gene: TRBV6-5; J gene: TRBJ1-2; clone size: -
CDR3 DNA: TGTGCCACCGACCTTAAGCCTAACTATGGCTACACCTTC; CDR3 protein: CATDLKPNYGYTF; D gene: -; V gene: TRBV6-5; J gene: TRBJ1-2; clone size: once
CDR3 DNA: TGCGCCAGCAGCCAGGGACTAGCGGGGATCACAGATACGCAGTATTTT; CDR3 protein: CASSQGLAGITDTQYF; D gene: TRBD2; V gene: TRBV4-3; J gene: TRBJ2-3; clone size: -
CDR3 DNA: TGTGCCAGCAGCCCGCGGGCCCCGAACACTGAAGCTTTCTTT; CDR3 protein: CASSPRAPNTEAFF; D gene: -; V gene: TRBV11-2; J gene: TRBJ1-1; clone size: -
CDR3 DNA: TGTGCCAGCAACTCCGAAGCGAGCCGGGACAGCAACAATGAGCAGTTCTTC; CDR3 protein: CASNSEASRDSNNEQFF; D gene: TRBD1; V gene: TRBV2; J gene: TRBJ2-1; clone size: -
CDR3 DNA: TGCGCCAGCAGGGCCGGGACTAGCGGGGGGGCAGCTGAGCAGTTCTTC; CDR3 protein: CASRAGTSGGAAEQFF; D gene: TRBD2; V gene: TRBV10-2; J gene: TRBJ2-1; clone size: once
CDR3 DNA: TGTGCCATCAGTGAGTCGGACACATCAACTAATGAAAAACTGTTTTTT; CDR3 protein: CAISESDTSTNEKLFF; D gene: -; V gene: TRBV10-3; J gene: TRBJ1-4; clone size: -
CDR3 DNA: TGTGCCAGCAGCTTACGTACGGGGGACCCCACAGATACGCAGTATTTT; CDR3 protein: CASSLRTGDPTDTQYF; D gene: -; V gene: TRBV7-6; J gene: TRBJ2-3; clone size: -
CDR3 DNA: TGTGCCAGCCGGAAAAGACAGGGGGTTCTCTACGAGCAGTACTTC; CDR3 protein: CASRKRQGVLYEQYF; D gene: TRBD1; V gene: TRBV6-1; J gene: TRBJ2-7; clone size: -
CDR3 DNA: TGTGCCTGGAGTGTACCGGCTGGCACAGATACGCAGTATTTT; CDR3 protein: CAWSVPAGTDTQYF; D gene: -; V gene: TRBV30; J gene: TRBJ2-3; clone size: -
CDR3 DNA: TGTGCCAGCAGCTTTGCGGGGGGATACAATGAGCAGTTCTTC; CDR3 protein: CASSFAGGYNEQFF; D gene: TRBD2; V gene: TRBV7-2; J gene: TRBJ2-1; clone size: -
CDR3 DNA: TGTGCCAGCAGCCAAGATCCACTAGCGGGACCCAGGGACAATGAGCAGTTCTTC; CDR3 protein: CASSQDPLAGPRDNEQFF; D gene: TRBD2; V gene: TRBV4-2; J gene: TRBJ2-1; clone size: once
CDR3 DNA: TGTGCCAGCAGCCTCTCCCGCGGGGGAAACACTGAAGCTTTCTTT; CDR3 protein: CASSLSRGGNTEAFF; D gene: -; V gene: TRBV7-8; J gene: TRBJ1-1; clone size: -
CDR3 DNA: TGTGCCAGCAGTTACCGGACCGGGACAGACAACTATGGCTACACCTTC; CDR3 protein: CASSYRTGTDNYGYTF; D gene: TRBD1; V gene: TRBV6-5; J gene: TRBJ1-2; clone size: -
CDR3 DNA: TGTGCCAGCAGCGTAGCGCCGAGCGGAAGCTACGAGCAGTACTTC; CDR3 protein: CASSVAPSGSYEQYF; D gene: -; V gene: TRBV9; J gene: TRBJ2-7; clone size: -
CDR3 DNA: TGTGCCAGCAGCTATCGGGACAGGGGTAGAGAGACCCAGTACTTC; CDR3 protein: CASSYRDRGRETQYF; D gene: TRBD1; V gene: TRBV5-6; J gene: TRBJ2-5; clone size: -
CDR3 DNA: TGTGCCAGCAGTTCCCCCCGTAGGGGGGACGAGCAGTACTTC; CDR3 protein: CASSSPRRGDEQYF; D gene: -; V gene: TRBV27; J gene: TRBJ2-7; clone size: -
CDR3 DNA: TGTGCCAGCAGCTCGGACAGGTTAGGAAGGGTTGAAAAACTGTTTTTT; CDR3 protein: CASSSDRLGRVEKLFF; D gene: TRBD1; V gene: TRBV5-6; J gene: TRBJ1-4; clone size: -
CDR3 DNA: TGCAGCGCCGGAACAGGGGGCGCGGGAAAACTGTTTTTT; CDR3 protein: CSAGTGGAGKLFF; D gene: TRBD1; V gene: TRBV29-1; J gene: TRBJ1-4; clone size: -
CDR3 DNA: TGTGCCAGCACTTTGACAGGGGGATCGGCAGATACGCAGTATTTT; CDR3 protein: CASTLTGGSADTQYF; D gene: TRBD1; V gene: TRBV6-6; J gene: TRBJ2-3; clone size: -
CDR3 DNA: TGCGCCAGCAGCCATATGGAGGAGGATAGGGAAAAACTGTTTTTT; CDR3 protein: CASSHMEEDREKLFF; D gene: -; V gene: TRBV4-1; J gene: TRBJ1-4; clone size: -
CDR3 DNA: TGTGCCAGTAGTATAGTGTTAGCGGGGGAAGAGACCCAGTACTTC; CDR3 protein: CASSIVLAGEETQYF; D gene: TRBD2; V gene: TRBV19; J gene: TRBJ2-5; clone size: -
CDR3 DNA: TGTGCCAGCAGTTTAGGAGTCCAAGAGACCCAGTACTTC; CDR3 protein: CASSLGVQETQYF; D gene: -; V gene: TRBV27; J gene: TRBJ2-5; clone size: -
CDR3 DNA: TGTGCCAGCAGCTACCGCGGACAGTTCCCCTATGGCTACACCTTC; CDR3 protein: CASSYRGQFPYGYTF; D gene: -; V gene: TRBV11-2; J gene: TRBJ1-2; clone size: -
CDR3 DNA: TGTGCCAGCAGCGTAGATGGGACAATGTATGGCTACACCTTC; CDR3 protein: CASSVDGTMYGYTF; D gene: -; V gene: TRBV9; J gene: TRBJ1-2; clone size: -
CDR3 DNA: TGTGCCAGCTCCGGTACAGCGTACTACGAGCAGTACTTC; CDR3 protein: CASSGTAYYEQYF; D gene: -; V gene: TRBV6-5; J gene: TRBJ2-7; clone size: -
CDR3 DNA: TGTGCCAGCAGTGGGGTAGCGGGGGGGCTGGGTGAGCAGTTCTTC; CDR3 protein: CASSGVAGGLGEQFF; D gene: TRBD2; V gene: TRBV2; J gene: TRBJ2-1; clone size: -
CDR3 DNA: TGTGCCAGTAGTCCGGGACAGGGTGGCTATGGCTACACCTTC; CDR3 protein: CASSPGQGGYGYTF; D gene: TRBD1; V gene: TRBV19; J gene: TRBJ1-2; clone size: -
CDR3 DNA: TGTGCCAGCAGGGGAGGGTTGGGGCCCACTGAAGCTTTCTTT; CDR3 protein: CASRGGLGPTEAFF; D gene: -; V gene: TRBV27; J gene: TRBJ1-1; clone size: -
CDR3 DNA: TGTGCCAGTACTACGGACCCCGGGGGGCCTAATGAGCAGTTCTTC; CDR3 protein: CASTTDPGGPNEQFF; D gene: -; V gene: TRBV19; J gene: TRBJ2-1; clone size: once
CDR3 DNA: TGTGCCAGCAGCCCCAGGGGCTCGCCTATGAACACTGAAGCTTTCTTT; CDR3 protein: CASSPRGSPMNTEAFF; D gene: -; V gene: TRBV13; J gene: TRBJ1-1; clone size: -
CDR3 DNA: TGTGCCAGCAGCTTGACTAGACAGTCCGCAGATACGCAGTATTTT; CDR3 protein: CASSLTRQSADTQYF; D gene: -; V gene: TRBV7-9; J gene: TRBJ2-3; clone size: -
CDR3 DNA: TGTGCCAGCAGTGTTCCCGCAGACGGCTACACCTTC; CDR3 protein: CASSVPADGYTF; D gene: -; V gene: TRBV2; J gene: TRBJ1-2; clone size: -
CDR3 DNA: TGTGCCAGCAGCCCCGGGGCACTAGCGGGAGGGCCGGCGACCTACGAGCAGTACTTC; CDR3 protein: CASSPGALAGGPATYEQYF; D gene: TRBD2; V gene: TRBV7-6; J gene: TRBJ2-7; clone size: -
CDR3 DNA: TGCGCCAGCAGCCAAGTCAGGAGGGGTGGATACGAGCAGTTCTTC; CDR3 protein: CASSQVRRGGYEQFF; D gene: -; V gene: TRBV4-1; J gene: TRBJ2-1; clone size: -
CDR3 DNA: TGTGCCAGCAGTGGACCAACGGGGGGGGCCCAAGAGACCCAGTACTTC; CDR3 protein: CASSGPTGGAQETQYF; D gene: TRBD2; V gene: TRBV6-4; J gene: TRBJ2-5; clone size: -
CDR3 DNA: TGCGCCAGCAGCCACACCTCCGGACTAGCGGGAAACAATGAGCAGTTCTTC; CDR3 protein: CASSHTSGLAGNNEQFF; D gene: TRBD2; V gene: TRBV4-1; J gene: TRBJ2-1; clone size: -
CDR3 DNA: TGCAGCGGTCGGACAGGGGGCGCGGGGGGCTATGGCTACACCTTC; CDR3 protein: CSGRTGGAGGYGYTF; D gene: TRBD1; V gene: TRBV29-1; J gene: TRBJ1-2; clone size: -
CDR3 DNA: TGCGCCAGCAGGCACGGACTAGCGGGAAGCCCGGTCGGGGAGCTGTTTTTT; CDR3 protein: CASRHGLAGSPVGELFF; D gene: TRBD2; V gene: TRBV10-1; J gene: TRBJ2-2; clone size: once
CDR3 DNA: TGTGCCAGCAGTTTCGGGGCTAGCGGGGCGAACACCGGGGAGCTGTTTTTT; CDR3 protein: CASSFGASGANTGELFF; D gene: TRBD2; V gene: TRBV27; J gene: TRBJ2-2; clone size: -
CDR3 DNA: TGTGCCAGCAGTTTACGGACTAGTCAAGAGACCCAGTACTTC; CDR3 protein: CASSLRTSQETQYF; D gene: TRBD2; V gene: TRBV6-5; J gene: TRBJ2-5; clone size: once
CDR3 DNA: TGTGCCAGCAGTCCGACGGGACTTAGGAATGAGCAGTTCTTC; CDR3 protein: CASSPTGLRNEQFF; D gene: -; V gene: TRBV2; J gene: TRBJ2-1; clone size: -
CDR3 DNA: TGTGCCAGCAGTTTTTCTGAGGGACTAGCAAGCACCGGGGAGCTGTTTTTT; CDR3 protein: CASSFSEGLASTGELFF; D gene: TRBD2; V gene: TRBV27; J gene: TRBJ2-2; clone size: -
CDR3 DNA: TGTGCCAGTAGTATTGGGGGGAACTCCTACAATGAGCAGTTCTTC; CDR3 protein: CASSIGGNSYNEQFF; D gene: -; V gene: TRBV19; J gene: TRBJ2-1; clone size: -
CDR3 DNA: TGTGCCAGCAGCTTGGAATCAGGCACTAGCGGTCCTGAGCTGTTTTTT; CDR3 protein: CASSLESGTSGPELFF; D gene: TRBD2; V gene: TRBV4-2; J gene: TRBJ2-2; clone size: -
CDR3 DNA: TGTGCCAGCAGCCCCCTGGCAGATTCGAATCAGCCCCAGCATTTT; CDR3 protein: CASSPLADSNQPQHF; D gene: -; V gene: TRBV7-9; J gene: TRBJ1-5; clone size: once
CDR3 DNA: TGTGCCAGCAGTTTCGGACACTCATACGAGCAGTACTTC; CDR3 protein: CASSFGHSYEQYF; D gene: -; V gene: TRBV27; J gene: TRBJ2-7; clone size: -
CDR3 DNA: TGTGCCAGCGCCCTGTACGAGACAGATACGCAGTATTTT; CDR3 protein: CASALYETDTQYF; D gene: -; V gene: TRBV19; J gene: TRBJ2-3; clone size: -
CDR3 DNA: TGTGCCAGCAGTTACTCGGCCGGACGCTCCTACAATGAGCAGTTCTTC; CDR3 protein: CASSYSAGRSYNEQFF; D gene: -; V gene: TRBV6-5; J gene: TRBJ2-1; clone size: -
CDR3 DNA: TGTGCCAGCAGCTTGGGAGGTACAGCGTACACTGAAGCTTTCTTT; CDR3 protein: CASSLGGTAYTEAFF; D gene: -; V gene: TRBV5-8; J gene: TRBJ1-1; clone size: -
CDR3 DNA: TGCAGCGTTGAAGATGGGGTCGGATCCTACGAGCAGTACTTC; CDR3 protein: CSVEDGVGSYEQYF; D gene: -; V gene: TRBV29-1; J gene: TRBJ2-7; clone size: -
CDR3 DNA: TGTGCCAGCAGTTCCCGGACGGTGAACACTGAAGCTTTCTTT; CDR3 protein: CASSSRTVNTEAFF; D gene: -; V gene: TRBV27; J gene: TRBJ1-1; clone size: -
CDR3 DNA: TGCGCCAGCAGCGTGGCTAGCGGGGGGTCCTACGAGCAGTACTTC; CDR3 protein: CASSVASGGSYEQYF; D gene: TRBD2; V gene: TRBV5-1; J gene: TRBJ2-7; clone size: -
CDR3 DNA: TGTGCCAGTAGCTCGCCATACAATGAGCAGTTCTTC; CDR3 protein: CASSSPYNEQFF; D gene: -; V gene: TRBV19; J gene: TRBJ2-1; clone size: once